The T cell receptor (beta chain) under discussion was sequenced for a study of identical twins. Study-wide points: With abundant cord blood beta clonotypes, insertions were fewer; memory repertoires showed no such pattern. Partly confounded zero-insertion analyses could result from invariant MAIT and iNKT cells.

This CDR3 region has 15 residues. Germline values: CDR1 ENHRY, CDR2 SYGVKD. The germline V and J ends were trimmed by 6 bases and 3 bases, with 18 bases remaining between them. Template switching added a universal primer site; cDNA carried unique molecular identifiers. A single record per CDR3 protein comes from TCRdb applying MiXCR to the 5' RACE reads. The sample yields 1.5 million or so distinct CDR3 sequences, less than 40% seen once. A remark on this clonotype: Its specificity is not known.

This receptor was identified in a newborn girl in good health. The sequenced material came from cord blood. The chain employs TRBV10-3 and TRBJ2-7, with D unclear. The CDR3 here is CAIRNLGKTGYEQYF. The DNA for the CDR3 is TGTGCCATCAGGAACCTGGGGAAAACGGGCTACGAGCAGTACTTC.